These 29 T cell receptor beta chains originate from one sample sequenced in a study of cytomegalovirus exposure and HLA in healthy donors. The PCR contained 60 Vbeta and 13 Jbeta primers. Generated by immunoSEQ multiplex PCR, the TCRdb table keeps only in-frame clones and is missing some. In the table there are roughly 200,000 clones, 76% of which are singletons. The sample was PBMCs. These receptors originate from a man aged 18 to 29 in good health and CMV-seronegative.

The gene calls are TRBV18 and TRBJ2-6; the match to TRBD1 covers 7 bases. Germline trimming cut 1 base from V and 4 bases from J; bases unmatched to any gene: 13. The CDR3 contains 19 residues. The germline gives CDR1 KGHSH, CDR2 LQKENI. The CDR3, as DNA: TGTGCCAGCTCACCACTTTTCCACAGGGGTGACTCCGGGGCCAACGTCCTGACTTTC. It encodes CASSPLFHRGDSGANVLTF. The variable domain in full, with the rest retrieved from reference TRBV18 and TRBJ2-6, is NAGVMQNPRHLVRRRGQEARLRCSPMKGHSHVYWYRQLPEEGLKFMVYLQKENIIDESGMPKERFSAEFPKEGPSILRIQQVVRGDSAAYFCASSPLFHRGDSGANVLTFGAGSRLTVL.

This clone was recorded a few times. The chain employs TRBV12-2 and TRBJ1-2; the D segment call TRBD1 is taken from the table without a DNA check. TRBV12-2 is a pseudogene segment. CDR3 length: 14 amino acids. CDR3 bases: TGTGCAAGTCGCTTCGACGACAGGGGTGTCGGCTACACCTTC. Its translation is CASRFDDRGVGYTF.

V is TRBV9 and J is TRBJ1-2; D uncertain. This CDR3 is built from 14 residues. Trimming took 3 bases from V and 1 from J, leaving 10 bases between them. Per germline, CDR1 SGDLS and CDR2 YYNGEE. The CDR3 region is CASSDTPDNYGYTF. The DNA of the CDR3 is TGTGCCAGCAGCGATACACCCGATAACTATGGCTACACCTTC.

This clone was observed a single time. The V and J genes are TRBV11-2 and TRBJ2-1, with a possible D match to TRBD2 (7 bases). The CDR3 is made up of 16 amino acids. Germline V gives CDR1 SGHAT, CDR2 FQNNGV. Trimming pared 3 bases from V and 9 bases from J, leaving 21 bases between. CDR3 sequence (DNA): TGTGCCAGCAGCTTCCATTCGGCGGGGGCGTCCTCTGAGCAGTTCTTC. Translated, it gives CASSFHSAGASSEQFF.

The V gene is TRBV5-5, the J gene TRBJ1-5; 9 positions agree with TRBD1. The CDR3 length is 14 residues. Trimming at V came to 0 bases and at J to 12 bases, leaving 7 bases not matched to a gene. Germline V gives CDR1 SGHKS, CDR2 YYEKEE (reference sequence). Written as DNA, the CDR3 is TGTGCCAGCAGCTTGGAGGGACAGGGAGTCCACCAGCATTTT. Its protein product is CASSLEGQGVHQHF.

This chain connects TRBV7-2 to TRBJ2-7; a weak D match, TRBD1 (5 bases). Germline CDR1 and CDR2: SGHTA and FQGNSA. The CDR3 extends over 16 amino acids. V gave up 4 bases and J gave up 4 bases, with 20 bases separating them. CDR3 amino acids: CASSSLGRDSRYEQYF. CDR3 DNA: TGTGCCAGCAGCTCCTTAGGGCGTGACAGTCGGTACGAGCAGTACTTC.

This chain joins TRBV5-1 and TRBJ2-2; tentative D call: TRBD2 (7 bases). CDR3 length equals 15 residues. Germline CDR1 SGHRS, CDR2 YFSETQ. V was shortened by 5 bases and J by 3 bases, with 14 bases between the two germline ends. CDR3 in DNA: TGCGCCAGCAGAGGGGGGGCCGTAGACACCGGGGAGCTGTTTTTT. It encodes CASRGGAVDTGELFF.

The V and J genes are TRBV7-8 and TRBJ2-6; 7 bases fit TRBD1. This CDR3 contains 17 residues. The ends lost 1 base at V and 3 bases at J; junction bases unmatched: 6. CDR1 and CDR2 (germline): SGHVS, FQNEAQ. CDR3 sequence reads: CASSLVGGSGGANVLTF. The CDR3, as DNA: TGTGCCAGCAGCTTAGTAGGGGGCTCGGGTGGGGCCAACGTCCTGACTTTC.

The chain couples TRBV2 to TRBJ2-1, with 7 positions matching TRBD2. This CDR3 has 12 residues. V was clipped by 6 bases and J by 6 bases; unmatched bases: 2. Germline CDR1 SNHLY, CDR2 FYNNEI. CDR3 coding DNA: TGTGCCAGCAGGGCTAGCGGCAATGAGCAGTTCTTC. Protein: CASRASGNEQFF.

This sequence joins TRBV4-1 and TRBJ2-5, with TRBD1 identical over 8 bases. This CDR3 contains 16 residues. The V and J ends lost 0 bases and 7 bases, in that order; junction bases with no gene match: 10. In germline, CDR1 is MGHRA, CDR2 YSYEKL. The CDR3 nucleotides read TGCGCCAGCAGCCAAGATGAGATCGGACAGGGTTCGACCCAGTACTTC. Encoded protein: CASSQDEIGQGSTQYF.

J is TRBJ2-5 and V is TRBV5-1; the match to TRBD1 covers 7 bases. Germline V lookup: CDR1 SGHRS, CDR2 YFSETQ. The CDR3 has 15 residues. V lost 4 bases to trimming and J lost 4 bases; unmatched junction nucleotides: 10. CDR3 nucleotide sequence: TGCGCCAGCAGCACGATACAGGGGAGAGGAGAGACCCAGTACTTC. Translating gives CASSTIQGRGETQYF. The whole variable domain, filled in from reference TRBV5-1 and TRBJ2-5, reads KAGVTQTPRYLIKTRGQQVTLSCSPISGHRSVSWYQQTPGQGLQFLFEYFSETQRNKGNFPGRFSGRQFSNSRSEMNVSTLELGDSALYLCASSTIQGRGETQYFGPGTRLLVL.

In DNA, the CDR3 is TGCGCCAGCAGCTTGGACGCCGGGGTCAATGAGCAGTTCTTC. Its protein is CASSLDAGVNEQFF. The chain carries TRBV5-1 and TRBJ2-1, with D possibly TRBD2 on 5 matching bases. CDR1 and CDR2 from the germline V gene are SGHRS and YFSETQ. V lost 0 bases and J lost 6, with 10 bases in between. The CDR3 loop spans 14 amino acids.

The chain links TRBV28 to TRBJ2-5, with 7 bases aligning to TRBD1. The last part of the DNA fits TRBJ2-7 better; the J call may be wrong. Per germline, CDR1 MDHEN and CDR2 SYDVKM. CDR3 length equals 17 residues. CDR3 nucleotides: TGTGCCAGCAGTCAGACAGGGACCCCCCTCGTCGCCTACGAGCAGTACTTC. Protein sequence: CASSQTGTPLVAYEQYF.

V is TRBV4-1 and J is TRBJ2-7; D unresolved. V lost 4 bases and J lost 4, with 11 bases in between. Germline assignment: CDR1 MGHRA and CDR2 YSYEKL. There are 13 residues in the CDR3. CDR3 protein: CASSPGTQYEQYF. CDR3 coding DNA: TGCGCCAGCAGCCCCGGAACACAGTACGAGCAGTACTTC.

The chain uses TRBV6-5 and TRBJ1-2, with unresolved D. CDR1 and CDR2 from the germline V gene are MNHEY and SVGAGI. Trimming cost V 6 bases and J 3 bases, with 14 bases left between them. The CDR3 runs to 14 residues. In DNA form, the CDR3 reads TGTGCCAGCAGGCTGACAAGAGTCGACTATGGCTACACCTTC. This codes for CASRLTRVDYGYTF.

This clone is a singleton in its sample. J is TRBJ2-1 and V is TRBV6-6; 8 bases agree with TRBD2. CDR1 is MNHNY, CDR2 SVGAGI, per germline (reference sequence). The CDR3 length is 16 residues. Unmatched junction bases numbered 10, after V lost 2 bases and J lost 7 bases. CDR3 in amino acids: CASSYPGGTTGNEQFF. The CDR3 DNA sequence: TGTGCCAGCAGTTACCCGGGGGGGACCACGGGGAATGAGCAGTTCTTC.

The chain employs TRBV21-1 and TRBJ1-1. TRBV21-1 is noted as a pseudogene. The CDR3 contains 15 residues. The CDR3 region is CASSGPRAGLTEAFF. The CDR3 DNA sequence: TGTGCCAGCAGCGGCCCTCGGGCGGGCCTAACTGAAGCTTTCTTT.

The chain is built from TRBV28 and TRBJ2-1, with 7 bases fitting TRBD1. This CDR3 has 14 amino acids. Per germline, CDR1 MDHEN and CDR2 SYDVKM. The junction had 6 bases not matched to a gene; V was cut back by 4 bases and J by 6 bases. CDR3 sequence: CASSSFAGGNEQFF. Written as DNA, the CDR3 is TGTGCCAGCAGTTCATTCGCAGGGGGCAATGAGCAGTTCTTC.

This rearrangement joins TRBV7-2 to TRBJ2-3, with a possible D match to TRBD2 (6 bases). The germline V gene has CDR1 SGHTA and CDR2 FQGNSA. The CDR3 extends over 14 amino acids. The ends were cut back, 5 bases at V and 9 bases at J, with 18 bases in the middle. CDR3 DNA sequence: TGTGCCAGCAGCCCGGCGACGGGAGCGCGAACGCAGTATTTT. Encoded protein: CASSPATGARTQYF.

The chain carries TRBV7-6 and TRBJ2-7, with D possibly being TRBD2 (5 bases). Looked up from germline, CDR1 is SGHVS and CDR2 is FNYEAQ. Trimming removed 0 bases from V and 4 bases from J, with 13 bases in between. CDR3 length: 15 amino acids. DNA of the CDR3: TGTGCCAGCAGCTTAGCATCTGGAGGCTATTACGAGCAGTACTTC. Its protein is CASSLASGGYYEQYF.

The chain uses TRBV5-1 and TRBJ2-1, with a tentative D call TRBD1 (5 bases). Germline V gene lookup returns CDR1 SGHRS and CDR2 YFSETQ. Trimming removed 2 bases at V and 7 bases at J, with 16 bases between. The CDR3 covers 15 residues. CDR3 residues: CASSFGAVEVNEQFF. CDR3 in DNA: TGCGCCAGCAGCTTTGGGGCAGTAGAGGTTAATGAGCAGTTCTTC.

Only a few counts were recorded for this clone. The V call is TRBV27, the J call TRBJ1-1; perhaps TRBD1 as D (5 bases). The CDR3 has 13 residues. Germline-derived CDR1 and CDR2 are MNHEY and SMNVEV (reference sequence). V gave up 2 bases and J gave up 5 bases, with 9 bases separating them. CDR3 nucleotide sequence: TGTGCCAGCAGTTTAGCAGGGCCAACTGAAGCTTTCTTT. Translation gives CASSLAGPTEAFF.

The chain couples TRBV15 to TRBJ2-4; TRBD1 matches 10 bases. This CDR3 is 19 amino acids long. Germline trimming cut 2 bases from V and 1 base from J; bases unmatched to any gene: 11. Per the germline V gene, CDR1 is LNHNV and CDR2 is YYDKDF (reference sequence). CDR3 DNA sequence: TGTGCCACCAGCAGAACTCCCGGGACAGGGGCAGCGGCCAAAAACATTCAGTACTTC. This codes for CATSRTPGTGAAAKNIQYF.

This clone was recorded a few times. The V and J genes are TRBV7-6 and TRBJ1-2; no firm D call. Germline V CDR1 and CDR2: SGHVS, FNYEAQ. This CDR3 comprises 14 residues. The V end was cut by 1 base, the J end by 7 bases, with 13 bases between. CDR3: CASSLETSNAGYTF. CDR3 DNA: TGTGCCAGCAGCTTAGAAACCAGTAACGCTGGCTACACCTTC.

The CDR3 loop reads CASSSRTSGTDTQYF. CDR3 nucleotide sequence: TGTGCCAGCAGCTCTAGAACTAGCGGCACAGATACGCAGTATTTT. The chain employs TRBV5-4 and TRBJ2-3; TRBD2 agrees at 7 bases. This CDR3 region has 15 residues. Trimming removed 3 bases from V and 1 base from J; junction bases left unmatched: 5. Germline V gene lookup returns CDR1 SGHNT and CDR2 YYREEE (reference sequence).

The chain is built from TRBV10-3 and TRBJ2-3; 7 bases match TRBD1. This CDR3 has 13 amino acids. The germline V gene encodes CDR1 ENHRY and CDR2 SYGVKD. Trimming cost V 10 bases and J 1 base; bases outside gene matches: 5. CDR3 sequence (DNA): TGTGCCACCGGACAGGCTGGCACAGATACGCAGTATTTT. Its protein product is CATGQAGTDTQYF.

The chain combines TRBV19 with TRBJ1-5; 8 positions agree with TRBD1. The CDR3 totals 13 residues. Germline trimming cut 7 bases from V and 6 bases from J; bases unmatched to any gene: 5. Germline CDR1 is LNHDA and CDR2 is SQIVND (reference sequence). The DNA for the CDR3 is TGTGCCAGTAAAGGACAGGGTAGTCAGCCCCAGCATTTT. It translates to CASKGQGSQPQHF. Together with reference TRBV19 and TRBJ1-5, the CDR3 gives the full variable domain: DGGITQSPKYLFRKEGQNVTLSCEQNLNHDAMYWYRQDPGQGLRLIYYSQIVNDFQKGDIAEGYSVSREKKESFPLTVTSAQKNPTAFYLCASKGQGSQPQHFGDGTRLSIL.

The chain links TRBV7-8 to TRBJ2-7; 9 bases are a match to TRBD1. CDR1 SGHVS and CDR2 FQNEAQ come from the germline V gene. The V segment lost 1 base and the J segment 9 bases; nucleotides outside the gene matches: 7. The CDR3 runs to 14 residues. CDR3 region: CASSLEGQGPRQYF. CDR3 in DNA: TGTGCCAGCAGCTTAGAGGGACAGGGCCCTCGGCAGTACTTC.

The chain recombines TRBV4-1 with TRBJ2-7; 9 bases match TRBD2. V lost 0 bases, J lost 2 bases, and 8 bases stayed unmatched. This CDR3 is 17 amino acids long. Per the germline V gene, CDR1 is MGHRA and CDR2 is YSYEKL. The CDR3 region has the DNA TGCGCCAGCAGCCAAGATGGCCTAGCGGGATTGCCCTACGAGCAGTACTTC. It encodes CASSQDGLAGLPYEQYF.